What follows are 20 T cell receptor beta chains derived from one specimen sequenced in a study of identifying expanded T cells in peripheral blood. Only in-frame clones appear in the TCRdb table, and some are missing; sequencing was by immunoSEQ multiplex PCR. The sample holds 75,000 to 90,000 clones; roughly 89% are singletons and the top ten take 7.3%. The sequenced sample was blood. These receptors came from a person aged 18-70 years in good health.

The chain links TRBV19 to TRBJ2-1; 8 nucleotides match TRBD2. The CDR3 runs to 15 residues. Trimming took 4 bases from V and 7 from J; bases not matched to a gene: 9. The germline gives CDR1 LNHDA, CDR2 SQIVND (reference sequence). The CDR3 nucleotides read TGTGCCAGTAGTAGTAATGGAGCGGGGGTGAATGAGCAGTTCTTC. Protein product: CASSSNGAGVNEQFF.

This clone was seen more than once but under ten times. The gene calls are TRBV6-5 and TRBJ1-6, with D uncertain. Germline V lookup: CDR1 MNHEY, CDR2 SVGAGI. This CDR3 spans 13 amino acids. Trimming cost V 6 bases and J 10 bases, with 13 bases left between them. The CDR3: CASRANLGSPLHF. The CDR3 nucleotides are TGTGCCAGCAGAGCAAATTTGGGATCACCCCTCCACTTT.

V gene TRBV5-1 combines with J gene TRBJ2-2; D is unclear. The V and J ends lost 5 bases and 1 base respectively, with 3 bases between them. The germline V gene has CDR1 SGHRS and CDR2 YFSETQ. This CDR3 is built from 12 residues. The CDR3 is CASSMNTGELFF. The CDR3 DNA reads as TGCGCCAGCAGTATGAACACCGGGGAGCTGTTTTTT.

This clone was detected a few times. The J gene is TRBJ1-2, the V gene TRBV2, with 10 nucleotides matching TRBD1. V was clipped by 6 bases and J by 3 bases; unmatched bases: 4. CDR1 and CDR2 from the germline V gene are SNHLY and FYNNEI. The CDR3 covers 14 residues. This CDR3 reads CASRDRGKYYGYTF. In nucleotides, the CDR3 is TGTGCCAGCAGGGACAGGGGGAAGTACTATGGCTACACCTTC.

This chain uses TRBV19 with TRBJ2-1; 7 bases fit TRBD1. The CDR3 has 13 amino acids. V was pared by 5 bases and J by 11 bases, with 9 bases of the junction left unmatched. Germline CDR1 is LNHDA and CDR2 is SQIVND (reference sequence). The CDR3 region has the DNA TGTGCCAGTAGTCCCACCCCGGGACAGAAGCAGTTCTTC. It encodes CASSPTPGQKQFF.

This chain connects TRBV5-1 to TRBJ2-1; 8 bases agree with TRBD1. Losses at the gene ends were 4 bases for V and 12 bases for J; bases not matched to a gene: 9. The CDR3 has 13 amino acids. Per germline, CDR1 SGHRS and CDR2 YFSETQ. The CDR3, as DNA: TGCGCCAGCAGCCTAACAGGGGGTTGGATGCAGTTCTTC. This translates into CASSLTGGWMQFF.

The chain employs TRBV19 and TRBJ1-1; 7 bases match TRBD1. J gave up 0 bases and V 5 bases, and 9 bases lay outside the gene matches. The CDR3 extends over 16 amino acids. CDR1 and CDR2 (germline): LNHDA, SQIVND (reference sequence). The CDR3 coding sequence is TGTGCCAGTAGTGTCTCCCCGACAGGGCTGAACACTGAAGCTTTCTTT. Amino acid sequence: CASSVSPTGLNTEAFF. Combining the CDR3 with reference TRBV19 and TRBJ1-1 gives the whole variable domain DGGITQSPKYLFRKEGQNVTLSCEQNLNHDAMYWYRQDPGQGLRLIYYSQIVNDFQKGDIAEGYSVSREKKESFPLTVTSAQKNPTAFYLCASSVSPTGLNTEAFFGQGTRLTVV.

V is TRBV21-1 and J is TRBJ2-1; whether TRBD2, the table's D call, matches the DNA was not checked. TRBV21-1 is a pseudogene segment. The CDR3 contains 17 residues. This chain's CDR3 is CASSKGLAGRPHNEQFF. The CDR3 DNA sequence: TGTGCCAGCAGCAAAGGTTTAGCGGGGCGGCCCCACAATGAGCAGTTCTTC.

The V gene is TRBV5-6, the J gene TRBJ1-2; D call uncertain. CDR3 size: 15 residues. Trimming left V 4 bases short and J 5 bases short, with 18 bases between. The V gene's germline CDR1 is SGHDT and CDR2 YYEEEE. The CDR3 spells CASSLEPPGLYGYTF. CDR3 bases: TGTGCCAGCAGCCTGGAGCCACCAGGTCTTTATGGCTACACCTTC.

This clone was seen once. This sequence joins TRBV5-6 and TRBJ1-2; 12 bases map to TRBD1. V was pared by 6 bases and J by 3 bases, with 9 bases of the junction left unmatched. This CDR3 is built from 16 residues. Per germline, CDR1 SGHDT and CDR2 YYEEEE. The DNA of the CDR3 is TGTGCCAGCAACGAAATAGGGACAGGGGGCGACTATGGCTACACCTTC. This sequence encodes CASNEIGTGGDYGYTF.

J is TRBJ1-5 and V is TRBV6-1; 8 nucleotides match TRBD1. In germline, CDR1 is MNHNS, CDR2 SASEGT. The CDR3 runs to 13 residues. Unmatched junction bases numbered 5, after V lost 9 bases and J lost 4 bases. The CDR3 bases are TGTGCCAGTAGGCGACAGGGGAATCAGCCCCAGCATTTT. It encodes CASRRQGNQPQHF.

The chain employs TRBV2 and TRBJ1-1, with 7 bases that match TRBD1. The CDR3 length is 14 residues. V lost 6 bases, J lost 2 bases, and 6 bases stayed unmatched. Germline V gene sequence: CDR1 SNHLY, CDR2 FYNNEI. Here the CDR3 reads CASRKQGTNTEAFF. CDR3 in DNA: TGTGCCAGCAGGAAACAGGGGACCAACACTGAAGCTTTCTTT.

V and J are TRBV12-2 and TRBJ1-3. TRBV12-2 is annotated as a pseudogene. The CDR3 length is 16 residues. CDR3 DNA: TGTGCAAGTCGCTTAGGACGAAACACTGCTGGAAACACCATATATTTT. It encodes CASRLGRNTAGNTIYF.

The chain links TRBV7-2 to TRBJ2-1; 7 nucleotides line up with TRBD1. CDR1 is SGHTA and CDR2 is FQGNSA in the germline V gene. The V and J ends lost 5 bases and 5 bases, in that order; junction bases with no gene match: 9. The CDR3 extends over 15 amino acids. The CDR3 nucleotides read TGTGCCAGCAGCCCTGACAGGGTACGCGACAATGAGCAGTTCTTC. It yields the protein CASSPDRVRDNEQFF. The complete variable domain, with remaining parts taken from reference TRBV7-2 and TRBJ2-1, reads GAGVSQSPSNKVTEKGKDVELRCDPISGHTALYWYRQSLGQGLEFLIYFQGNSAPDKSGLPSDRFSAERTGGSVSTLTIQRTQQEDSAVYLCASSPDRVRDNEQFFGPGTRLTVL.

The J gene is TRBJ2-6, the V gene TRBV19; tentative D call: TRBD1 (5 bases). Germline assignment: CDR1 LNHDA and CDR2 SQIVND (reference sequence). V was pared by 6 bases and J by 4 bases, with 16 bases between. The CDR3 runs to 16 residues. CDR3 amino acids: CASSTGQGIGANVLTF. CDR3 in DNA: TGTGCCAGTAGCACCGGCCAGGGTATCGGGGCCAACGTCCTGACTTTC.

CDR3 in DNA: TGTGCCAGCAGCCCGGGGAGCGGCTCGAACACCGGGGAGCTGTTTTTT. This translates into CASSPGSGSNTGELFF. J is TRBJ2-2 and V is TRBV5-5; a weak D match, TRBD2 (5 bases). The CDR3 has 16 amino acids. From germline, CDR1 is SGHKS and CDR2 YYEKEE (reference sequence). V dropped 4 bases and J dropped 0 bases, with 13 bases sitting between them. Full variable domain (missing parts from reference TRBV5-5 and TRBJ2-2): DAGVTQSPTHLIKTRGQQVTLRCSPISGHKSVSWYQQVLGQGPQFIFQYYEKEERGRGNFPDRFSARQFPNYSSELNVNALLLGDSALYLCASSPGSGSNTGELFFGEGSRLTVL.

V gene TRBV30 combines with J gene TRBJ2-7; the D gene could be TRBD1 or TRBD2 (5 bases each). From germline, CDR1 is GTSNPN and CDR2 SVGIG (reference sequence). This CDR3 is built from 15 residues. V was pared by 3 bases and J by 0 bases, with 15 bases between. Written as DNA, the CDR3 is TGTGCCTGGAGACCGATGAGGGGCCGCTCCTACGAGCAGTACTTC. Encoded protein: CAWRPMRGRSYEQYF.

The CDR3 DNA follows: TGTGCCAGCTCAAGGGTGGGGTCCTACGAGCAGTACTTC. As protein: CASSRVGSYEQYF. V usage is TRBV18 and J usage is TRBJ2-7; D remains ambiguous. Germline V gene data show CDR1 as KGHSH and CDR2 as LQKENI. The CDR3 totals 13 residues. V was clipped by 5 bases and J by 1 base, with 9 bases between them.

The J gene is TRBJ2-1, the V gene TRBV7-3; TRBD2 agrees at 11 bases. The junction had 4 bases not matched to a gene; V was cut back by 0 bases and J by 0 bases. There are 18 residues in the CDR3. Germline lookup yields CDR1 SGHTA and CDR2 FQGTGA. The CDR3, as DNA: TGTGCCAGCAGCTTAACGGCTAGCGGGAGGAACTCCTACAATGAGCAGTTCTTC. Protein product: CASSLTASGRNSYNEQFF.

The chain recombines TRBV30 with TRBJ2-1; D possibly corresponds to TRBD1 (6 bases). This CDR3 is built from 15 residues. Germline-derived CDR1 and CDR2 are GTSNPN and SVGIG (reference sequence). The ends were cut back, 2 bases at V and 4 bases at J, with 15 bases in the middle. The CDR3 DNA reads as TGTGCCTGGAGTAGGGGGTCCGACATTTACAATGAGCAGTTCTTC. This gives the protein CAWSRGSDIYNEQFF.